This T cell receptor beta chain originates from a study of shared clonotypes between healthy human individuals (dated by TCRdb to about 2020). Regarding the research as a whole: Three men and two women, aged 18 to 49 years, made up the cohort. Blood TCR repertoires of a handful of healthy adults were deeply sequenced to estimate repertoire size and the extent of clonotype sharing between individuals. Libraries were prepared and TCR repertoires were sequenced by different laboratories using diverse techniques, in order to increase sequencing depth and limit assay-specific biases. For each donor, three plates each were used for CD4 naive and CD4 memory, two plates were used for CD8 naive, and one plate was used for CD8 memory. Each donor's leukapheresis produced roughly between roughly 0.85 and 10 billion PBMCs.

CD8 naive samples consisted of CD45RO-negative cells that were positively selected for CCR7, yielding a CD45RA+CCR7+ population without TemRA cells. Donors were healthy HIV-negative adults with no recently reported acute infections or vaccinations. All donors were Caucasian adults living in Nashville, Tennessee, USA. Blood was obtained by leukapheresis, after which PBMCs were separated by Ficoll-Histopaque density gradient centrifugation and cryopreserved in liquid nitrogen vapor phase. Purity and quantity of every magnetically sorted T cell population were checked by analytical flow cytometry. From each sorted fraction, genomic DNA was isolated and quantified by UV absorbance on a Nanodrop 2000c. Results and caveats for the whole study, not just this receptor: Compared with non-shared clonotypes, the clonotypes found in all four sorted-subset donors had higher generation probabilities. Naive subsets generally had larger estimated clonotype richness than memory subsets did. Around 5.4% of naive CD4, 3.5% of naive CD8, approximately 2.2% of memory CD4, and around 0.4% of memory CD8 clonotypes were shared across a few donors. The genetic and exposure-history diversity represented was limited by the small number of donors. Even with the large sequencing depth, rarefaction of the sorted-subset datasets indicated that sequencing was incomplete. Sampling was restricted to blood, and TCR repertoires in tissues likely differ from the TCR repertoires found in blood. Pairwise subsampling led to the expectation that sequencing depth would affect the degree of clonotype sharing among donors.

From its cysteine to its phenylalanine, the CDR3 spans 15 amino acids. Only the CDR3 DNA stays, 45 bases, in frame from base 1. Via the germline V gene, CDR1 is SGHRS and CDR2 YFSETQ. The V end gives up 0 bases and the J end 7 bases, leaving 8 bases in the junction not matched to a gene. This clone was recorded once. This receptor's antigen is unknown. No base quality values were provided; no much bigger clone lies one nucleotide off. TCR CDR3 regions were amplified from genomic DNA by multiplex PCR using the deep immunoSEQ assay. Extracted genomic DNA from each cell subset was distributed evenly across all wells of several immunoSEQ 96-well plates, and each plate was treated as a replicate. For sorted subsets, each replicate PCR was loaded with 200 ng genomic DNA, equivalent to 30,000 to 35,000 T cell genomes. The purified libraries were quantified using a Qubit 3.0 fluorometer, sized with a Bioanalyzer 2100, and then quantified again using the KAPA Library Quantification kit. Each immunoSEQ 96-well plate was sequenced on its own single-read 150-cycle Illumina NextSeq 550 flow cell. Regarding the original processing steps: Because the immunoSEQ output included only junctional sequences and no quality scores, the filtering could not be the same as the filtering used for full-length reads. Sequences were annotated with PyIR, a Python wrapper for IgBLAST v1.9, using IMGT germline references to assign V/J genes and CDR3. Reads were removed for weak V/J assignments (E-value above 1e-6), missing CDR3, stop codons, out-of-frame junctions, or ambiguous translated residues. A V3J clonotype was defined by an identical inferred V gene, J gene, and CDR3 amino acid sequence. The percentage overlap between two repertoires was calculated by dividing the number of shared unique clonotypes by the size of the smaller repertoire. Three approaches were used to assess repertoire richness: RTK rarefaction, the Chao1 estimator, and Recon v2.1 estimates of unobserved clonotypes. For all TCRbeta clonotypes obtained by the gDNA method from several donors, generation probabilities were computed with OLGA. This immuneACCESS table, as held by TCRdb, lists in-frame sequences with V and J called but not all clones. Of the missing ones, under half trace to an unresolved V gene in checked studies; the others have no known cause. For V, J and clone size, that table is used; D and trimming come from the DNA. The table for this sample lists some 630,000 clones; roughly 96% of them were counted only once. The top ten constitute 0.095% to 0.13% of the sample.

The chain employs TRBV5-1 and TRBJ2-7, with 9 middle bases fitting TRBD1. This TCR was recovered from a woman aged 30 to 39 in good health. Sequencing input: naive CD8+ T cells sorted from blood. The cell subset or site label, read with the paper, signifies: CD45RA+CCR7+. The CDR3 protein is CASSLATGGTWEQYF. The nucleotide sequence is TGCGCCAGCAGCTTGGCGACAGGGGGGACCTGGGAGCAGTACTTC.